This T cell receptor beta chain was recorded in a study of breast tumors, draining lymph nodes, adjacent tissues. Study-wide points: Compared with basal-like, luminal-like tumors shared significantly more repertoire with nontumor tissue. That most tumor T cells come from lymph nodes remained unproven.

Breast cancer patients provided tissue from their axillary draining lymph nodes. A single record per CDR3 protein comes from TCRdb applying MiXCR to the multiplex PCR reads. The top ten hold about 2.5% of the sample, which has approximately 140,000 distinct CDR3 sequences, approximately 30% seen once. This clonotype appeared many times. What it binds is unknown. The receptor was isolated from a female donor with breast cancer. Some clones in this sample may be carry-over from other donors' samples. Sequencing used axillary lymph node tissue.

The CDR3 here is CSVVDMGQPQHF. The CDR3 DNA sequence: TGCAGCGTTGTTGATATGGGTCAGCCCCAGCATTTT. The chain carries TRBV29-1 and TRBJ1-5; D is uncertain. CDR3 length: 12 residues. Germline V lookup: CDR1 SQVTM, CDR2 ANQGSEA. The ends were cut back, 4 bases at V and 6 bases at J, with 10 bases in the middle.